Listed below are T cell receptor beta chains from one sample, sequenced in a study of T cell responses to AZD1222 COVID-19 vaccine. Generated by immunoSEQ multiplex PCR, the TCRdb table keeps only in-frame clones and is missing some. The sample yields 150,000 to 190,000 clones, 90% seen once. Source: peripheral blood, taken on day 0 of AZD1222 vaccination. The receptors shown here come from an adult in good health. Both conserved end residues are part of each CDR3. Each record gives: clone size, V gene, J gene, D gene, CDR3 DNA, CDR3 protein. The D gene is left open where the match is weak. Clone size appears in some rows only: once, few, many, or a class for an expanded clone.

once	TRBV6-5	TRBJ2-5	-	TGTGCCAGCAGTCGGGGCGGAGAGACCCAGTACTTC	CASSRGGETQYF
-	TRBV27	TRBJ1-5	-	TGTGCCAGCAGTTTATGGGGAATGGGCAATCAGCCCCAGCATTTT	CASSLWGMGNQPQHF
-	TRBV5-5	TRBJ2-7	-	TGTGCCAGCAGCTCGGGGACCTACGAGCAGTACTTC	CASSSGTYEQYF
-	TRBV4-2	TRBJ2-3	TRBD2	TGTGCCAGCAGCACGGCCGGGGAGCGGGAGGTCTCAGATACGCAGTATTTT	CASSTAGEREVSDTQYF
-	TRBV28	TRBJ2-1	-	TGTGCCAGCAGTTTAATTATCTACAATGAGCAGTTCTTC	CASSLIIYNEQFF
-	TRBV19	TRBJ1-3	TRBD1	TGTGCCAGTAGTTCGGGACAGGCAAACTCTGGAAACACCATATATTTT	CASSSGQANSGNTIYF
-	TRBV18	TRBJ2-3	-	TGTGCCAGCTCACCACGAACAGATACGCAGTATTTT	CASSPRTDTQYF
-	TRBV18	TRBJ2-1	-	TGTGCCAGCTCACCCCCGAGCCTGTATGAGCAGTTCTTC	CASSPPSLYEQFF
-	TRBV5-4	TRBJ2-2	TRBD1	TGTGCCAGCAGCATACAGGGGCCGGGGACCGGGGAGCTGTTTTTT	CASSIQGPGTGELFF
-	TRBV7-8	TRBJ1-1	-	TGTGCCAGCAGCTCCACAGGGCCGTGGGACACTGAAGCTTTCTTT	CASSSTGPWDTEAFF
-	TRBV20-1	TRBJ2-1	-	TGCAGTGCTAGAGGATGGGCTGAGCAGTTCTTC	CSARGWAEQFF
-	TRBV19	TRBJ2-7	-	TGTGCCAGTAGTATAGGTCCAGGGCGCGAGCAGTACTTC	CASSIGPGREQYF
-	TRBV6-5	TRBJ2-1	-	TGTGCCAGCAGAACGACAAGCTCCTACAATGAGCAGTTCTTC	CASRTTSSYNEQFF
few	TRBV15	TRBJ2-7	-	TGTGCCACCAGCAGAGGCCAAAACTACGAGCAGTACTTC	CATSRGQNYEQYF
-	TRBV28	TRBJ2-1	-	TGTGCCAGCAGGGGGAGAACCTACAATGAGCAGTTCTTC	CASRGRTYNEQFF
once	TRBV7-3	TRBJ1-1	-	TGTGCCAGCAGCTTAGGGGTTGGTGAAGCTTTCTTT	CASSLGVGEAFF
-	TRBV3-1/TRBV3-2	TRBJ2-5	TRBD1	TGTGCCAGCAGCCAAGATCAGGGGGCGATTGATTGGGAGACCCAGTACTTC	CASSQDQGAIDWETQYF
once	TRBV6-6	TRBJ1-3	TRBD1	TGTGCCAGCCAGACAGGGACTGGAAACACCATATATTTT	CASQTGTGNTIYF
-	TRBV5-4	TRBJ2-5	-	TGTGCCAGCAGGGCAGCAGGGGTAGAGACCCAGTACTTC	CASRAAGVETQYF
-	TRBV29-1	TRBJ1-1	-	TGCAGCGTCGTACGACAGGAGGGTGAAGCTTTCTTT	CSVVRQEGEAFF
-	TRBV28	TRBJ2-7	-	TGTGCCAGTCGACTGAAGTCCTCCTACGAGCAGTACTTC	CASRLKSSYEQYF
once	TRBV9	TRBJ1-1	-	TGTGCCAGCAGCGATTCAGCACTGAACACTGAAGCTTTCTTT	CASSDSALNTEAFF
-	TRBV5-1	TRBJ2-7	-	TGCGCCAGCAGCTTGGGGGCCCCCTACGAGCAGTACTTC	CASSLGAPYEQYF
-	TRBV29-1	TRBJ2-5	-	TGCAGCCTTAGCGGGACAGTAACGGAGACCCAGTACTTC	CSLSGTVTETQYF
few	TRBV4-1	TRBJ1-3	-	TGCGCCAGCAGCCAAGTAGGACCGTCCTTAGGGGTCCCTGGAAACACCATATATTTT	CASSQVGPSLGVPGNTIYF
-	TRBV19	TRBJ2-5	TRBD1	TGTGCCAGTAGTACCAGGGGGACCATCCAAGAGACCCAGTACTTC	CASSTRGTIQETQYF
once	TRBV6-5	TRBJ2-7	TRBD1	TGTGCCAGCAGGGGCACCGGGACAGGTACCTACGAGCAGTACTTC	CASRGTGTGTYEQYF
-	TRBV3-1/TRBV3-2	TRBJ1-5	-	TGTGCCAGCAGCCAAGATGGGGGCAGGGGAAATCACAATCAGCCCCAGCATTTT	CASSQDGGRGNHNQPQHF
-	TRBV27	TRBJ1-1	-	TGTGCCAGCAGTTTATCGAGGAGGGCGGGAACTGAAGCTTTCTTT	CASSLSRRAGTEAFF
-	TRBV19	TRBJ2-5	TRBD1	TGTGCCAGTAGTAAGACAGGGCTTGAGACCCAGTACTTC	CASSKTGLETQYF
-	TRBV7-8	TRBJ2-1	-	TGTGCCAGCAGCGTAAGCGGGAGAGGGGGCGATGAGCAGTTCTTC	CASSVSGRGGDEQFF
-	TRBV28	TRBJ1-2	TRBD1	TGTGCCAGCAGTTTATTAGACAGGGGGGGCGGCTACACCTTC	CASSLLDRGGGYTF
-	TRBV28	TRBJ1-1	-	TGTGCCGTCGGGGGAGTCACTGAAGCTTTCTTT	CAVGGVTEAFF
-	TRBV27	TRBJ2-3	TRBD2	TGTGCCAGCAGTCCGGGACTAGCGGTAGATACGCAGTATTTT	CASSPGLAVDTQYF
-	TRBV24-1	TRBJ1-1	TRBD1	TGTGCCACCAGGGGGGGACAGGGGACAACTGAAGCTTTCTTT	CATRGGQGTTEAFF
-	TRBV28	TRBJ2-2	-	TGTGCCAGCAGTTCCCCGGACAGGAACACCGGGGAGCTGTTTTTT	CASSSPDRNTGELFF
once	TRBV5-4	TRBJ2-7	-	TGTGCCAGCAGCTTGGGCTACGAGCAGTACTTC	CASSLGYEQYF
-	TRBV28	TRBJ2-4	-	TGTGCCAGCAGCTCCACTACAGGGTTTGGCCGACGCCAGGGCTTC	CASSSTTGFGRRQGF
-	TRBV7-9	TRBJ1-4	-	TGTGCCAGCAGCTTAGTCACAGGGAGAACTAATGAAAAACTGTTTTTT	CASSLVTGRTNEKLFF
-	TRBV25-1	TRBJ2-1	-	TGTGCCAGCAGTGTCGCAGGGCGACATATCCTTGGAGTTGAGCAGTTCTTC	CASSVAGRHILGVEQFF
once	TRBV10-3	TRBJ1-2	-	TGTGCCATCAGTGAGGGGGGGGGTAACTATGGCTACACCTTC	CAISEGGGNYGYTF
-	TRBV6-6	TRBJ2-1	TRBD2	TGTGCCAGCAGTCACCTAGCGGGAGGCTCCTACAATGAGCAGTTCTTC	CASSHLAGGSYNEQFF
-	TRBV5-1	TRBJ1-1	-	TGCGCCAGCAGCTTTGGTGGAGGCAAGAACACTGAAGCTTTCTTT	CASSFGGGKNTEAFF
once	TRBV5-1	TRBJ2-7	-	TGCGCCAGCAGCTTGGCCACGGGCGGGGCCTACGAGCAGTACTTC	CASSLATGGAYEQYF
-	TRBV19	TRBJ1-2	TRBD1	TGTGCCAGTACCACTTATGGACAGGGGAAGTCTAACTATGGCTACACCTTC	CASTTYGQGKSNYGYTF
-	TRBV25-1	TRBJ2-1	-	TGTGCCAGCACCATAGGCGGGACAGTCAATGAGCAGTTCTTC	CASTIGGTVNEQFF
-	TRBV2	TRBJ2-1	TRBD1	TGTGCCAGCAGTTCGACAGGGGGCGCATACAATGAGCAGTTCTTC	CASSSTGGAYNEQFF
-	TRBV6-5	TRBJ2-1	-	TGTGCCAGCAAAGGAAGGGCGGATGAGCAGTTCTTC	CASKGRADEQFF
-	TRBV5-4	TRBJ2-7	TRBD2	TGTGCCAGCAGCTTGGAACTAGCGGGAGTCTCCGAGCAGTACTTC	CASSLELAGVSEQYF
-	TRBV5-1	TRBJ2-5	-	TGCGCCAGCAGCTTAGGTGGGACCCAAGAGACCCAGTACTTC	CASSLGGTQETQYF
-	TRBV24-1	TRBJ2-1	TRBD1	TGTGCCACGGGTAGACAGGGGGGCCGGAATGAGCAGTTCTTC	CATGRQGGRNEQFF
-	TRBV5-1	TRBJ2-7	-	TGCGCCAGCAGCTTGGCGTCAGGGGGGTTCTACGAGCAGTACTTC	CASSLASGGFYEQYF
-	TRBV4-2	TRBJ1-6	-	TGTGCCAGCAGCCAAGATCGGACAAATAATTCACCCCTCCACTTT	CASSQDRTNNSPLHF